This T cell receptor (beta chain) originates from a study of T cell repertoires in cytomegalovirus infection. At the level of the study: Recently identified HLA-C-restricted CMV epitopes were among the peptides used.

The V segment lost 5 bases and the J segment 6 bases; nucleotides outside the gene matches: 7. Germline assignment: CDR1 SEHNR and CDR2 FQNEAQ (reference sequence). CDR3 length: 15 residues. This clonotype was seen only a few times. Antigen: not known. One entry per CDR3 protein, called by TCRdb with MiXCR from the reads. This table holds 150,000 or so distinct CDR3 sequences, less than 25% found once. Findings of the study overall: There were HLA-C-restricted CMV-specific TCR beta clonotypes dominating the ex vivo response.

The specimen comprised CD8+ T cells from cultured PBMCs, sampled from culture after CMV antigen stimulation. The chain joins TRBV7-9 to TRBJ1-5; 10 bases align to TRBD1. This sequence originates from a human donor in good health (CMV status not recorded). Some clones in this sample may be carry-over from other donors' samples. The DNA for the CDR3 is TGTGCCAGCAGCCCGGGACAGGGGACTTTTCAGCCCCAGCATTTT. Its protein is CASSPGQGTFQPQHF.